This T cell receptor (beta chain) was sequenced in a study of tissue T cells after allogeneic stem cell transplantation. The CDR3 contains 15 residues. The V and J ends lost 3 bases and 0 bases respectively, with 11 bases between them. Germline V gene lookup returns CDR1 MDHEN and CDR2 SYDVKM. Produced via immunoSEQ multiplex PCR; TCRdb's table is partial and in-frame only. The repertoire holds 25,000 or so clones, less than 95% seen once, with about 2% in the top ten. This TCR was recovered from a male donor older than 55 who later had graft-versus-host disease after an allogeneic stem cell transplant. The rearrangement uses TRBV28 and TRBJ1-2, with D perhaps TRBD1 (6 bases). Here the sequenced sample was blood, taken before transplantation. The CDR3 here is CASSLGGAANYGYTF. CDR3 bases: TGTGCCAGCAGTTTGGGGGGGGCGGCTAACTATGGCTACACCTTC.